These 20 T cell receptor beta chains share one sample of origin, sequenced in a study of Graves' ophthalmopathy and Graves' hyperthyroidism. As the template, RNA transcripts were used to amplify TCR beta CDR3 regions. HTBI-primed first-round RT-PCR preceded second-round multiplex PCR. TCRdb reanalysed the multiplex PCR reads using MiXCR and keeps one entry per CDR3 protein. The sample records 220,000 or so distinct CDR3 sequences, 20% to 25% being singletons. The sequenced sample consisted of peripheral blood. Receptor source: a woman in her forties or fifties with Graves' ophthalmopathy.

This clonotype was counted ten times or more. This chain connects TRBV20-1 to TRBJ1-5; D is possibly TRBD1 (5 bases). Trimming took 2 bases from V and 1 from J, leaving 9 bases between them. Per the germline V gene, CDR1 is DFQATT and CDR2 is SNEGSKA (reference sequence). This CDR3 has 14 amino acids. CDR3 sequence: CSARMGVSNQPQHF. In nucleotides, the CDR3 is TGCAGTGCTAGAATGGGGGTAAGCAATCAGCCCCAGCATTTT.

The CDR3 sequence: CASTSIEETQYF. The CDR3 bases are TGTGCCAGCACTTCCATAGAAGAGACCCAGTACTTC. The V gene is TRBV6-2 or TRBV6-3, the J gene TRBJ2-5; D not certain. V was clipped by 7 bases and J by 3 bases, with 9 bases between them. The length of the CDR3 is 12 residues. Germline CDR1 MNHEY, CDR2 SVGEGT.

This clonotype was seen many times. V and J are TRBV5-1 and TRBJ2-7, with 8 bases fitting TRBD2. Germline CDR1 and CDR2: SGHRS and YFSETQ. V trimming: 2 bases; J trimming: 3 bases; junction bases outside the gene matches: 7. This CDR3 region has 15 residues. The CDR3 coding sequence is TGCGCCAGCAGCTTAGCCGGGACTAGTGGCTACGAGCAGTACTTC. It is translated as CASSLAGTSGYEQYF.

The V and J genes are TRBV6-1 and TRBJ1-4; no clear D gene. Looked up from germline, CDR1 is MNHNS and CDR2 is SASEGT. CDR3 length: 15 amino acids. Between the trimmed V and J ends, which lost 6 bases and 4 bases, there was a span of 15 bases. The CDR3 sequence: CASSPTPGFNEKLFF. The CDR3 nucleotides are TGTGCCAGCAGCCCCACCCCGGGTTTTAATGAAAAACTGTTTTTT.

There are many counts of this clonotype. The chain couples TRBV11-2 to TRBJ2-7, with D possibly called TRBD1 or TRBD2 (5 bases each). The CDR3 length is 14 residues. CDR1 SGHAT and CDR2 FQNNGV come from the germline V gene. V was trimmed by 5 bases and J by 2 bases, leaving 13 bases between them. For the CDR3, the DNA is TGTGCCAGCAGCCGGGACCTCACCCCCTACGAGCAGTACTTC. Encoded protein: CASSRDLTPYEQYF.

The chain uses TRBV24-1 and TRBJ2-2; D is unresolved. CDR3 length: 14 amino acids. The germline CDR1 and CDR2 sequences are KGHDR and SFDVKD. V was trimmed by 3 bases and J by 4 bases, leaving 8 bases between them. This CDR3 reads CATSDTWFTGELFF. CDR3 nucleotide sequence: TGTGCCACCAGTGATACGTGGTTCACCGGGGAGCTGTTTTTT.

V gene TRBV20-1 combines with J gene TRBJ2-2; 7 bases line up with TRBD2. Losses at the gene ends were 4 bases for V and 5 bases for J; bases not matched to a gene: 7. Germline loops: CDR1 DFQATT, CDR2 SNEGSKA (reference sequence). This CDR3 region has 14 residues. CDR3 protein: CSANPGGRTGELFF. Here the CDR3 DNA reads TGCAGTGCTAACCCGGGAGGACGGACCGGGGAGCTGTTTTTT.

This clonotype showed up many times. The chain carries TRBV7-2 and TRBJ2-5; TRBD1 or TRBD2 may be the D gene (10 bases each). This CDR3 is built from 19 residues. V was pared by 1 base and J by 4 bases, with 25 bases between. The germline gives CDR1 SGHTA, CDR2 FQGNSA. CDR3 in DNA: TGTGCCAGCAGCTTAGGGGGACAGGGGCTAGCGGGAGTACTAGAGACCCAGTACTTC. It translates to CASSLGGQGLAGVLETQYF.

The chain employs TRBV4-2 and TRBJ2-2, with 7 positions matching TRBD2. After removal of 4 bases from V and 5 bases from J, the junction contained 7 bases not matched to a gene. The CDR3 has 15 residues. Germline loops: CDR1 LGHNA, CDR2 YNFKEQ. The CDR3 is CASSREGQGTGELFF. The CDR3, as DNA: TGTGCCAGCAGCCGGGAGGGGCAGGGTACCGGGGAGCTGTTTTTT.

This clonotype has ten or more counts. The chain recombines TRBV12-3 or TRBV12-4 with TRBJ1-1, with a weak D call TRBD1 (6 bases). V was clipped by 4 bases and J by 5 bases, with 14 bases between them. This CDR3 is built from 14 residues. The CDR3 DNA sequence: TGTGCCAGCAGTTGGACAGTGAGTAGGACTGAAGCTTTCTTT. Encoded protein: CASSWTVSRTEAFF.

This CDR3 reads CASSPGHLPYEQYF. CDR3 in DNA: TGTGCCAGCAGCCCAGGTCATCTTCCCTACGAGCAGTACTTC. V is TRBV2 and J is TRBJ2-5; D is unresolved. Judging by the DNA end, TRBJ2-7 fits better; the J call may be wrong. Per germline, CDR1 SNHLY and CDR2 FYNNEI. The CDR3 is 14 residues long.

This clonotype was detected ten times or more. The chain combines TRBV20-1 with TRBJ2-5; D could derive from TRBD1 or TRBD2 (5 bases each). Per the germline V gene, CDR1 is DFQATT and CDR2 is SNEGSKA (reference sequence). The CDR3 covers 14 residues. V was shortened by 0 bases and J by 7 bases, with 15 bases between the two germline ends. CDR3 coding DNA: TGCAGTGCTAGAGACCCCTCGGGACCCTCGACCCAGTACTTC. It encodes CSARDPSGPSTQYF.

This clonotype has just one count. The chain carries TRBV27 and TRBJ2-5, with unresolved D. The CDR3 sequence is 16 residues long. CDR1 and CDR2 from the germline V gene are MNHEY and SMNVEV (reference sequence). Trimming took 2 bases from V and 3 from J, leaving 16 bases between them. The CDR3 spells CASSLGRGFGEETQYF. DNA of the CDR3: TGTGCCAGCAGTTTAGGTCGTGGTTTTGGGGAAGAGACCCAGTACTTC.

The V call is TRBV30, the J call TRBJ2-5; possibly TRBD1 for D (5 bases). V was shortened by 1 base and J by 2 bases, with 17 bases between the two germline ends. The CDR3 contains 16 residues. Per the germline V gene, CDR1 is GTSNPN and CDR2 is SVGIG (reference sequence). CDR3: CAWSAGQAGRQETQYF. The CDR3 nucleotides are TGTGCCTGGAGTGCAGGGCAGGCAGGGCGACAAGAGACCCAGTACTTC.

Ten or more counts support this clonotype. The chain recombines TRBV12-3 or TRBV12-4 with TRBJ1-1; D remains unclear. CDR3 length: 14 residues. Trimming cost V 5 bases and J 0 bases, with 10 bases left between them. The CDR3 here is CASSLNTVNTEAFF. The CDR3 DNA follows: TGTGCCAGCAGTCTAAACACAGTGAACACTGAAGCTTTCTTT.

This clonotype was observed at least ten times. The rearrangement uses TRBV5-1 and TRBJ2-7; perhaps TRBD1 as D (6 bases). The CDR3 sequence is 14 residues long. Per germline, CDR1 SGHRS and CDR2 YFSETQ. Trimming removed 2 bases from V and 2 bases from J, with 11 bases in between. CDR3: CASSFQGSPYEQYF. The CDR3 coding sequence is TGCGCCAGCAGCTTCCAGGGGTCCCCCTACGAGCAGTACTTC.

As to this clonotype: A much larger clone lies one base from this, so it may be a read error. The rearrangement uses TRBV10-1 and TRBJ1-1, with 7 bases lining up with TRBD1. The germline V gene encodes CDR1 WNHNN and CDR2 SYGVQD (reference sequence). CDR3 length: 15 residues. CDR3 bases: TGCGCCAGCAGTGAGTCGGCCGAAGGGGGCACTAAAGCTTTCTTT. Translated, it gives CASSESAEGGTKAFF.

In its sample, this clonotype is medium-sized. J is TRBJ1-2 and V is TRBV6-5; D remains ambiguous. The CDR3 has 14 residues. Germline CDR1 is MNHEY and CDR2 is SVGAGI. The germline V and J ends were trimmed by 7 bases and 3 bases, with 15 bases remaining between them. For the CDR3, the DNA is TGTGCCAGCACTAGAGGGTTGGGCGACTATGGCTACACCTTC. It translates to CASTRGLGDYGYTF.

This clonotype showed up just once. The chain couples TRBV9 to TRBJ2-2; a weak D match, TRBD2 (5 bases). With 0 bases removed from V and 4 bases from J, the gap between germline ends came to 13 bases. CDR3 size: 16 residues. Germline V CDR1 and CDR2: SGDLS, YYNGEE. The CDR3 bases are TGTGCCAGCAGCGTAGCTCTGGGAGTGGGCACCGGGGAGCTGTTTTTT. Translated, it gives CASSVALGVGTGELFF.

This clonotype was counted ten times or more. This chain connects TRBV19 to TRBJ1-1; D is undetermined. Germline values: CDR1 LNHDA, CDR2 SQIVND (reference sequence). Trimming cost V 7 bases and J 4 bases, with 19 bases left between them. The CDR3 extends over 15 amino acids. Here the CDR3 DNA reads TGTGCCAGTACCCCCTGGGCAGGACGGGGCACTGAAGCTTTCTTT. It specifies CASTPWAGRGTEAFF.